Listed here are 9 T cell receptor beta chains from one sample, sequenced in a study of neurological immune-mediated disorders. TCRdb re-called the 5' RACE reads through MiXCR, storing one row per CDR3 protein. The table shows roughly 80,000 distinct CDR3 sequences, with 15% to 20% occurring only once. The specimen sequenced was PBMCs. These receptors all stem from a woman between 40 and 55 years old in good health.

This clonotype was counted at least ten times. J is TRBJ1-1 and V is TRBV5-1, with D uncertain. CDR1 is SGHRS and CDR2 is YFSETQ in the germline V gene. The V gene lost 1 base and the J gene lost 1 base, with 8 bases spanning the gap. The CDR3 contains 14 residues. This CDR3 is CASSLQATNTEAFF. The CDR3 coding sequence is TGCGCCAGCAGCTTGCAGGCGACGAACACTGAAGCTTTCTTT.

This clonotype showed up many times. V gene TRBV7-2 combines with J gene TRBJ2-7; D possibly matches TRBD1 or TRBD2 (5 bases each). Germline CDR1 SGHTA, CDR2 FQGNSA. This CDR3 spans 12 amino acids. Trimming removed 6 bases from V and 4 bases from J, with 10 bases in between. The CDR3 here is CASSLGDYEQYV. The CDR3 DNA is TGTGCCAGCAGTTTGGGGGATTACGAGCAGTACGTC.

This clonotype was detected many times. The J gene is TRBJ1-5, the V gene TRBV6-2 or TRBV6-3; 9 positions agree with TRBD1. The germline CDR1 and CDR2 sequences are MNHEY and SVGEGT. CDR3 length: 18 amino acids. V shed 2 bases and J 1 base; nucleotides not matched to a gene: 9. CDR3 loop: CASSYTHRGLSSNQPQHF. The CDR3 coding sequence is TGTGCCAGCAGTTACACGCACAGGGGGCTTTCGAGCAATCAGCCCCAGCATTTT.

In this sample, this clonotype turned up a few times. J is TRBJ1-2 and V is TRBV5-1; D is undetermined. V was clipped by 1 base and J by 4 bases, with 14 bases between them. The CDR3 loop spans 15 amino acids. In germline, CDR1 is SGHRS, CDR2 YFSETQ. The CDR3, as DNA: TGCGCCAGCAGCTTGCGATTTCAGAGTTTCTATGGCTACACCTTC. Encoded protein: CASSLRFQSFYGYTF.

This clonotype was seen more than once but under ten times. The chain carries TRBV5-1 and TRBJ2-3, with TRBD2 identical over 13 bases. The V gene end was trimmed by 0 bases and the J gene end by 1 base; junction bases not matched to a gene: 2. Looked up from germline, CDR1 is SGHRS and CDR2 is YFSETQ. CDR3 length: 17 amino acids. The CDR3 nucleotides are TGCGCCAGCAGCTTGGAAGGACTAGCGGGGGGCACAGATACGCAGTATTTT. Residues: CASSLEGLAGGTDTQYF. Based on the CDR3 plus reference TRBV5-1 and TRBJ2-3, the full variable domain is KAGVTQTPRYLIKTRGQQVTLSCSPISGHRSVSWYQQTPGQGLQFLFEYFSETQRNKGNFPGRFSGRQFSNSRSEMNVSTLELGDSALYLCASSLEGLAGGTDTQYFGPGTRLTVL.

This clonotype was seen ten or more times. CDR3 DNA: TGCGCCAGCAGCTTGGTGGTCCCGGCGGTACCTAATGAGCAGTTCTTC. Residues: CASSLVVPAVPNEQFF. The chain uses TRBV5-1 and TRBJ2-1; D gene uncertain. Trimming took off 0 bases at V and 7 bases at J, with 17 bases between the two ends. The CDR3 runs 16 residues. The V gene's germline CDR1 is SGHRS and CDR2 YFSETQ. Full variable domain (rest looked up from reference TRBV5-1 and TRBJ2-1): KAGVTQTPRYLIKTRGQQVTLSCSPISGHRSVSWYQQTPGQGLQFLFEYFSETQRNKGNFPGRFSGRQFSNSRSEMNVSTLELGDSALYLCASSLVVPAVPNEQFFGPGTRLTVL.

With regard to this clonotype: This clone may be a read error of a much larger clone one base away. V is TRBV6-5 and J is TRBJ2-2; 7 bases agree with TRBD1. Looked up from germline, CDR1 is MNHEY and CDR2 is SVGAGI. The CDR3 extends over 17 amino acids. As DNA, the CDR3 is TGTGCCAGCAGTTACGGGGCAGGGGGACCGAACACCTGGGAGCTGTTTTTT. Its translation is CASSYGAGGPNTWELFF.

The sample holds many counts of this clonotype. The V call is TRBV5-1, the J call TRBJ2-5; 9 nucleotides line up with TRBD1. The CDR3 covers 14 residues. Germline assignment: CDR1 SGHRS and CDR2 YFSETQ. The J segment lost 5 bases and the V segment lost 4 bases, leaving 6 bases of the junction unmatched. This CDR3 reads CASSVGQGSETQYF. CDR3 nucleotide sequence: TGCGCCAGCAGCGTGGGACAGGGATCGGAGACCCAGTACTTC.

The chain is built from TRBV20-1 and TRBJ1-1; D uncertain. CDR1 DFQATT and CDR2 SNEGSKA come from the germline V gene (reference sequence). The CDR3 is made up of 16 amino acids. V lost 0 bases and J lost 4, with 18 bases in between. CDR3 bases: TGCAGTGCTAGAGATTTGGCCCACGCTTCCGGCACTGAAGCTTTCTTT. Translating it yields CSARDLAHASGTEAFF.